These 32 T cell receptor beta chains were sequenced from one sample in a study of tumor and adjacent non-tumor tissue in lung cancer. Three rounds of nested PCR, following a modified ARM-PCR protocol, produced the TCRbeta library. TCRdb reprocessed the multiplex PCR reads with MiXCR, giving one entry per CDR3 protein. The data contain some 97,000 distinct CDR3 sequences, 60% to 80% of them singletons. This sample's RNA came from whole unsorted tissue. The normal lung tissue was taken more than 3 cm from the tumor edge. The sequenced sample consisted of distant non-tumor lung tissue. These receptor sequences come from a man aged 25 to 45 with non-small cell lung cancer.

Notes on this clonotype: At one end, the junction sequence differs from germline, possibly due to a read error. The V and J genes are TRBV4-1 and TRBJ1-1; 7 bases line up with TRBD1. CDR3 length: 16 amino acids. Germline values: CDR1 MGHRA, CDR2 YSYEKL. The CDR3 spells CANSQDIYRGGAEAFF. CDR3 DNA: TGCGCCAACAGCCAAGATATCTACAGGGGAGGCGCCGAAGCTTTCTTT.

The chain uses TRBV6-1 and TRBJ2-7; a possible D gene is TRBD1 (5 bases). The CDR3 consists of 12 residues. Trimming shortened V by 10 bases and J by 5 bases, and 15 bases separated the two germline ends. Germline CDR1 reads MNHNS; CDR2 reads SASEGT. The CDR3 sequence is CATKDDRHEQYF. Here the CDR3 DNA reads TGTGCCACTAAGGATGACAGACACGAGCAGTACTTC.

The sample holds a few counts of this clonotype. Just one base apart from a much larger clone, this may be a read error. This sequence joins TRBV12-3 or TRBV12-4 and TRBJ1-5; weak D call: TRBD1 (5 bases). The CDR3 runs to 14 residues. Here the CDR3 reads CASSLEGENQPQQF. In nucleotides, the CDR3 is TGTGCCAGCAGTTTAGAAGGGGAAAATCAGCCCCAGCAATTT.

This clonotype has at least ten counts. The gene calls are TRBV11-3 and TRBJ2-7; tentatively, D is TRBD2 (5 bases). In germline, CDR1 is SGHNT, CDR2 YENEEA. The CDR3 is made up of 13 amino acids. Trimming took 2 bases from V and 6 from J, leaving 11 bases between them. CDR3 region: CASSLSWESEQYF. DNA for the CDR3: TGTGCCAGCAGCTTATCATGGGAGTCCGAGCAGTACTTC.

About this clonotype: Since no conserved phenylalanine or tryptophan closes the CDR3, a read error is the likely cause. The genes are TRBV20-1 and TRBJ2-7; TRBD1 agrees at 7 bases. With V trimmed by 1 base and J by 2 bases, 5 bases remained unmatched. CDR1 is DFQATT and CDR2 is SNEGSKA in the germline V gene (reference sequence). The CDR3 has 14 residues. The CDR3 bases are TGCAGTGCTAGAGTCCCGGGACAGCCCTACGAGCAGTACTCC. Translating gives CSARVPGQPYEQYS.

Worth noting for this clonotype: A read error is likely, as this CDR3 ends without the conserved phenylalanine or tryptophan. The CDR3 sequence: CSAAGMAATNTGQLFI. CDR3 sequence (DNA): TGCAGTGCGGCGGGGATGGCAGCAACGAACACCGGGCAGCTGTTTATT. V and J are TRBV20-1 and TRBJ2-2; D might be TRBD2 (6 bases). This CDR3 comprises 16 residues. Per germline, CDR1 DFQATT and CDR2 SNEGSKA (reference sequence).

Many counts were recorded for this clonotype. The V call is TRBV20-1, the J call TRBJ2-6, with D unresolved. Germline CDR1 is DFQATT and CDR2 is SNEGSKA (reference sequence). Trimming left V 0 bases short and J 1 base short, with 7 bases between. CDR3 length: 15 amino acids. The CDR3 DNA is TGCAGTGCTAGAGATGAGACTTCTGGGGCCAACGTCCTGACTTTC. It encodes CSARDETSGANVLTF.

A word on this clonotype: The missing conserved phenylalanine or tryptophan at the end of this CDR3 makes a read error likely. The chain carries TRBV20-1 and TRBJ2-7; 8 bases match TRBD1. The J segment lost 6 bases and the V segment lost 5 bases, leaving 6 bases of the junction unmatched. CDR3 length: 12 residues. Germline CDR1 reads DFQATT; CDR2 reads SNEGSKA (reference sequence). The CDR3 DNA follows: TGCAGTGCTCAGGGACAGGTCCTCGAGCAGTACTCC. The encoded protein is CSAQGQVLEQYS.

The chain is built from TRBV6-5 and TRBJ2-4; no definite D call. CDR1 MNHEY and CDR2 SVGAGI come from the germline V gene. CDR3 length: 12 amino acids. The CDR3 loop reads CVCSYSGNIQYF. CDR3 sequence (DNA): TGTGTCTGCAGTTACTCCGGCAACATTCAGTACTTC.

For this clonotype: At one of its ends the junction is not consistent with the germline gene, which may arise from a read error. The chain is built from TRBV6-2 or TRBV6-3 and TRBJ1-2; D remains ambiguous. The CDR3 has 12 residues. Germline values: CDR1 MNHEY, CDR2 SVGEGT. CDR3 residues: CTSGGLCYGYTF. The CDR3 nucleotides are TGTACCAGCGGTGGCTTGTGCTATGGCTACACCTTC.

This chain connects TRBV11-2 to TRBJ2-7; possible D gene TRBD1, 6 bases. CDR1 and CDR2 (germline): SGHAT, FQNNGV. CDR3 size: 14 residues. V lost 1 base and J 3 bases, leaving 10 bases between the germline ends. CDR3 region: CASSLAGTNYEQYF. The CDR3 DNA sequence: TGTGCCAGCAGCTTAGCGGGGACAAACTACGAGCAGTACTTC.

This clonotype was found a few times. This chain links TRBV20-1 with TRBJ2-7; weak D call: TRBD1 (6 bases). The V gene lost 0 bases and the J gene lost 1 base, with 13 bases spanning the gap. Germline V lookup: CDR1 DFQATT, CDR2 SNEGSKA (reference sequence). The CDR3 consists of 15 residues. The chain's CDR3 is CSARDHGQGSYEQYF. CDR3 bases: TGCAGTGCTAGAGATCACGGGCAGGGGTCCTACGAGCAGTACTTC.

To note about this clonotype: A single base separates this from a much larger clone, so it may be a read error. The conserved closing phenylalanine or tryptophan is absent in this CDR3, likely reflecting a read error. The chain links TRBV4-2 to TRBJ2-3; D tentatively fits TRBD1 or TRBD2 (5 bases each). This CDR3 region has 15 residues. The V gene lost 4 bases and the J gene lost 4 bases, with 15 bases spanning the gap. CDR1 and CDR2 (germline): LGHNA, YNFKEQ. The CDR3 sequence: CASSLTRDHPDTQYS. The CDR3, as DNA: TGTGCCAGCAGCCTCACTAGGGACCACCCAGATACGCAGTATTCT.

The chain uses TRBV29-1 and TRBJ2-7; 8 bases are shared with TRBD1. CDR3 size: 14 residues. Germline CDR1 reads SQVTM; CDR2 reads ANQGSEA. V was clipped by 5 bases and J by 8 bases; unmatched bases: 14. The CDR3 DNA reads TGCAGCGTTCATGAAGGGACAGGATACAACAAGCAGTACTTC. Its translation is CSVHEGTGYNKQYF.

Points on this clonotype: The conserved phenylalanine or tryptophan normally closing the CDR3 is absent here, so this likely arose from a read error. No DNA is shown, since the ends of the CDR3 on it are uncertain; the CDR3 is the one TCRdb lists. The gene calls are TRBV20-1 and TRBJ2-1; the table's D call TRBD2 went unverified against the DNA. The CDR3 region is 14 residues in length, termini included. Germline V gene sequence: CDR1 DFQATT, CDR2 SNEGSKA (reference sequence). The CDR3 spells CSAPALAGGNEQFI.

V is TRBV20-1 and J is TRBJ1-5; the D gene is possibly TRBD2 (5 bases). The better agreement between TRBJ2-3 and the DNA end casts doubt on the J call. This CDR3 contains 15 residues. Germline V CDR1 and CDR2: DFQATT, SNEGSKA (reference sequence). In DNA form, the CDR3 reads TGCAGTGCTAATTGGGAGCGCGGAAGCAATCAGCCCCAGTATTTT. Residues: CSANWERGSNQPQYF.

In the case of this clonotype: Without the conserved terminal phenylalanine or tryptophan, this CDR3 likely stems from a read error. No DNA is shown, since the ends of the CDR3 on it are uncertain; the CDR3 is the one TCRdb lists. The J gene is TRBJ1-1, the V gene TRBV11-3; the table's D call of TRBD1 was not tested on the DNA. The germline gives CDR1 SGHNT, CDR2 YENEEA. The CDR3 is 15 residues long, ends included. The CDR3 sequence is CASSATGNSRTEASL.

To note about this clonotype: The CDR3 ends on some other residue instead of the conserved phenylalanine or tryptophan, so this is likely a read error. Because the CDR3's place on the DNA is in doubt, the DNA is left out and the CDR3 is given as listed by TCRdb. The V gene is TRBV20-1, the J gene TRBJ1-3. Germline values: CDR1 DFQATT, CDR2 SNEGSKA (reference sequence). The CDR3 extends over 13 residues, inclusive of both ends. CDR3 region: CSAKQQPGNTMYS.

By share, this clonotype ranks as medium-sized. The V call is TRBV20-1, the J call TRBJ2-3, with D maybe TRBD2 (6 bases). This CDR3 has 14 amino acids. Germline-derived CDR1 and CDR2 are DFQATT and SNEGSKA (reference sequence). The germline V and J ends were trimmed by 7 bases and 1 base, with 15 bases remaining between them. The CDR3 sequence is CSVATPGGTDTQYF. The CDR3 nucleotides are TGCAGTGTCGCCACTCCGGGGGGCACAGATACGCAGTATTTT.

As to this clonotype: A read error may produce the germline difference seen at one junction end. The rearrangement joins TRBV6-1 to TRBJ1-1; 7 bases agree with TRBD1. The germline CDR1 and CDR2 sequences are MNHNS and SASEGT. This CDR3 has 14 amino acids. The CDR3 DNA reads as TGTGCCAGCAGCCTAACAGGGGAGGTCACCGAAGCTTTCTTC. It yields the protein CASSLTGEVTEAFF.

The table lists this clonotype with a few counts. Compared with germline, one end of the junction differs, possibly owing to a read error. This chain joins TRBV20-1 and TRBJ2-1; the match to TRBD2 covers 10 bases. This CDR3 has 15 amino acids. CDR1 and CDR2 from the germline V gene are DFQATT and SNEGSKA (reference sequence). The CDR3 spells CSPLTGTSVLHEQFF. For the CDR3, the DNA is TGCAGTCCCTTGACCGGGACTAGCGTTCTCCATGAGCAATTCTTC.

This clonotype was seen just once. Given a much more abundant clone one base away, this may be a read error. The chain has TRBV12-5 and TRBJ2-3; D possibly corresponds to TRBD1 (6 bases). The CDR3 length is 16 residues. The V gene's germline CDR1 is LGHNT and CDR2 FRNRAP. V shed 7 bases and J shed 2 bases, with 19 bases lying between them. The CDR3 region has the DNA TGTGCTAGTGAACGTCGTCGACAGGATAACACAGATACGCAGTATTTT. It yields the protein CASERRRQDNTDTQYF.

On this clonotype: A much larger clone is a single base away; this may be a read error. The chain is built from TRBV9 and TRBJ2-7; D is possibly TRBD2 (6 bases). Germline V gene data show CDR1 as SGDLS and CDR2 as YYNGEE. This CDR3 has 14 amino acids. The CDR3 here is CASSAEGLTYGQYF. The CDR3 nucleotides are TGTGCCAGCAGCGCCGAGGGACTCACCTACGGGCAGTACTTC.

The chain employs TRBV7-9 and TRBJ1-4, with 10 bases matching TRBD1. CDR3 length: 15 residues. The germline gives CDR1 SEHNR, CDR2 FQNEAQ (reference sequence). With V trimmed by 5 bases and J by 7 bases, 7 bases remained unmatched. For the CDR3, the DNA is TGTGCCAGCAGCCACCGTGGACAGGGGGGTGAAAAACTGTTTTTT. Translation gives CASSHRGQGGEKLFF.

Concerning this clonotype itself: Just one base apart from a much larger clone, this may be a read error. This chain connects TRBV29-1 to TRBJ1-1; unclear D gene. CDR3 size: 12 residues. CDR1 is SQVTM, CDR2 ANQGSEA, per germline. CDR3 sequence reads: CSVAGWNTEALF. The CDR3 region has the DNA TGCAGCGTTGCAGGATGGAACACTGAAGCTTTATTT.

This clonotype was counted ten times or more. This chain links TRBV12-3 or TRBV12-4 with TRBJ2-1; D possibly corresponds to TRBD2 (6 bases). CDR3 length: 15 amino acids. V was clipped by 1 base and J by 1 base, with 8 bases between them. Written as DNA, the CDR3 is TGTGCCAGCAGTTTAGGGGAGGTATCCTACAATGAGCAGTTCTTC. This sequence encodes CASSLGEVSYNEQFF.

The chain links TRBV11-3 to TRBJ2-1; 9 bases fit TRBD2. Germline V lookup: CDR1 SGHNT, CDR2 YENEEA. The CDR3 consists of 15 residues. CDR3 DNA: TGTGCTAATAGCAGTAGCGGGAGTCTTAACAATGAGCAGTTCTTC. Its translation: CANSSSGSLNNEQFF.

On this clonotype itself: At one boundary the junction diverges from the germline segment, which might be a read error. The chain uses TRBV12-3 or TRBV12-4 and TRBJ2-5; no clear D. The CDR3 contains 14 residues. DNA for the CDR3: TGTGCCAGCAGTTTACAAGAGAGACATGAGACCCAGTATTTC. Its protein product is CASSLQERHETQYF.

This clonotype was recorded only once. The junction differs from germline at one of its ends, possibly a read error. The chain employs TRBV7-9 and TRBJ2-3, with 9 positions matching TRBD2. The CDR3 is made up of 15 amino acids. The germline CDR1 and CDR2 sequences are SEHNR and FQNEAQ (reference sequence). The DNA of the CDR3 is TGTGCCAGCAGTCCAGGGACTAGCATATCAGATACGCAGTGTTTT. Protein product: CASSPGTSISDTQCF.

On this clonotype itself: The final CDR3 position lacks the conserved phenylalanine or tryptophan, pointing to a likely read error. The chain links TRBV20-1 to TRBJ1-6; D remains ambiguous. Germline V lookup: CDR1 DFQATT, CDR2 SNEGSKA (reference sequence). This CDR3 is 14 amino acids long. The CDR3 here is CSARDRTVNSSLHI. The DNA of the CDR3 is TGCAGTGCTAGAGACCGGACGGTTAATTCATCCCTCCACATT.

Note on this clonotype: One junction end disagrees with the germline gene, perhaps due to a read error. The rearrangement joins TRBV12-3 or TRBV12-4 to TRBJ2-2; 9 bases line up with TRBD1. This CDR3 has 15 amino acids. This CDR3 reads CVSTVATGGPGVLFF. The CDR3 DNA is TGTGTCAGCACTGTCGCGACAGGGGGTCCCGGGGTGCTGTTTTTT.

The V gene is TRBV29-1, the J gene TRBJ1-3, with TRBD1 as a possible D gene (5 bases). This CDR3 region has 15 residues. In germline, CDR1 is SQVTM, CDR2 ANQGSEA. Trimming removed 6 bases at V and 4 bases at J, with 19 bases between. The CDR3 DNA follows: TGCAGCGTGCTGGATGACAAGGGGCGCGGAAACACCATATATTTT. Translated, it gives CSVLDDKGRGNTIYF.